The TCR beta chain under discussion was sequenced for a study of shared clonotypes between healthy human individuals. Original methodology: Junction-only immunoSEQ data arrived without quality scores, meaning filtering differed. Sequencing used immunoSEQ multiplex PCR; TCRdb keeps in-frame clones, though not all of them. V, J and clone size are taken as reported in that table, and D and trimming were inferred from the DNA itself. The sample has around 530,000 clones; around 78% are singletons. The clonotype originates from a woman between 40 and 50 years old in good health. Some clones in this sample may be carry-over from other donors' samples. The sample was PBMCs.

CDR3: CASSGDGYSNQPQHF. CDR3 sequence (DNA): TGTGCCAGCAGTGGGGACGGATATAGCAATCAGCCCCAGCATTTT. The V call is TRBV6-4, the J call TRBJ1-5; perhaps TRBD1 as D (5 bases). Trimming stripped 4 bases from V and 0 bases from J, with 10 bases between. From germline, CDR1 is MRHNA and CDR2 SNTAGT. The CDR3 consists of 15 residues.